The present T cell receptor (beta chain) was sequenced within a study of T cells in Graves' hyperthyroidism and ophthalmopathy. Clinicians diagnosed patients from clinical symptoms, serum thyroxine and TRAb, thyroid ultrasound and orbital computed tomography. Regarding this clonotype: The antigen is undetermined. One junction end does not reproduce the germline sequence, and a read error may be involved.

Regions amplified from RNA transcripts were the TCR beta CDR3 regions. RT-PCR in the first round (using the HTBI primer set) targeted the TCR CDR3. From the multiplex PCR reads, TCRdb called clonotypes with MiXCR, one entry per CDR3 protein. The sample lists 370,000 or so distinct CDR3 sequences, around 25% occurring once. Study-wide findings and caveats: A 13 V-J signature model discriminated ophthalmopathy versus stable hyperthyroidism.

The CDR3 is made up of 21 amino acids. Germline V gene lookup returns CDR1 MNHNS and CDR2 SASEGT. The receptor's source is a man between 45 and 60 years old with Graves' hyperthyroidism. The source material was blood. This sequence joins TRBV6-1 and TRBJ1-5; 8 nucleotides agree with TRBD1. The chain's CDR3 is CASSDYLPGTGGKNGNQPQHF. The CDR3 DNA reads TGCGCCAGCAGTGATTATTTACCCGGAACAGGGGGTAAAAACGGCAATCAGCCCCAGCATTTT.